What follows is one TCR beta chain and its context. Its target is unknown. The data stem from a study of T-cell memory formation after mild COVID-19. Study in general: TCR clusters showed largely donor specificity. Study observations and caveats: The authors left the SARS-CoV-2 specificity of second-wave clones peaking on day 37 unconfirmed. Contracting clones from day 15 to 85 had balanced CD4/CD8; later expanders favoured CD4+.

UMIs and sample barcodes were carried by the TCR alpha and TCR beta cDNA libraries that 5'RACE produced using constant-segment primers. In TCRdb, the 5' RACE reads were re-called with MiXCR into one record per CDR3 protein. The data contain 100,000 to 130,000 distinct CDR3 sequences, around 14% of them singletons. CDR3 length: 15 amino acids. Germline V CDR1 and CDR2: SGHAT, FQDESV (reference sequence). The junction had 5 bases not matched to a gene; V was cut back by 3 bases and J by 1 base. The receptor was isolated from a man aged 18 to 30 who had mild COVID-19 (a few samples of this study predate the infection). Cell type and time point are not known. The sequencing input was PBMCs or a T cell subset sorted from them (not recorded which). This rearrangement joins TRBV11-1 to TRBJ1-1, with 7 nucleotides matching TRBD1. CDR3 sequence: CASSFQGVRNTEAFF. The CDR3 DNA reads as TGTGCCAGCAGCTTCCAGGGGGTTCGGAACACTGAAGCTTTCTTT.